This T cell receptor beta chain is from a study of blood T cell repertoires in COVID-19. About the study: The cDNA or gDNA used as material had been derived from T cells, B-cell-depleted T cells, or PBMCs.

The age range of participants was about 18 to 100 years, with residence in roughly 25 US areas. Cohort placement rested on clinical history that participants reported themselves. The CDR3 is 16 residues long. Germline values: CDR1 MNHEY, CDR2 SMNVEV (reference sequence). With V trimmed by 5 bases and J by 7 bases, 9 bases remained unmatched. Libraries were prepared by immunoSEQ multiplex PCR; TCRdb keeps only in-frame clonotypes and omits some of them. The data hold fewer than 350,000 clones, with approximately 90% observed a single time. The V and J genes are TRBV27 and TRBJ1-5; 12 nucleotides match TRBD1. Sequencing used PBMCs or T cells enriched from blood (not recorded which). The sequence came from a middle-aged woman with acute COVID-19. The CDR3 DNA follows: TGTGCCAGCAGTCCCTTGGGACAGGGGGCATCGCAGCCCCAGCATTTT. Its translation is CASSPLGQGASQPQHF.